The 12 T cell receptor beta chains below were found in one sample sequenced in a study of CD8 T cells in ankylosing spondylitis. A single record per CDR3 protein comes from TCRdb applying MiXCR to the 5' RACE reads. The sample has 250,000 or so distinct CDR3 sequences; about a sixth are singletons. The sequenced sample was blood, either unsorted or a sorted T cell fraction (not recorded which). These receptors all come from a male donor with ankylosing spondylitis or in good health (not recorded which).

The rearrangement links TRBV10-2 to TRBJ2-2; 9 nucleotides agree with TRBD2. Looked up from germline, CDR1 is WSHSY and CDR2 is SAAADI. The CDR3 length is 19 residues. Trimming took 7 bases from V and 6 from J; bases not matched to a gene: 21. CDR3: CASNDPLFKAGGFAGELFF. DNA for the CDR3: TGCGCCAGCAATGACCCCCTATTTAAAGCGGGAGGCTTCGCCGGGGAGCTGTTTTTT.

There are many counts of this clonotype. The rearrangement uses TRBV29-1 and TRBJ2-1; 7 bases are shared with TRBD2. J was trimmed by 2 bases and V by 1 base; bases with no gene match: 2. Germline CDR1 and CDR2: SQVTM and ANQGSEA. This CDR3 has 14 residues. This CDR3 reads CSVEGSGAYNEQFF. The CDR3 nucleotides read TGCAGCGTTGAAGGCAGCGGGGCCTACAATGAGCAGTTCTTC.

V usage is TRBV7-8 and J usage is TRBJ2-1; D possibly uses TRBD1 or TRBD2 (6 bases each). Germline CDR1 SGHVS, CDR2 FQNEAQ. V dropped 3 bases and J dropped 12 bases, with 9 bases sitting between them. The CDR3 covers 11 residues. This chain's CDR3 is CASSLGGAQFF. CDR3 DNA: TGTGCCAGCAGCTTGGGGGGCGCGCAGTTCTTC.

This chain connects TRBV6-1 to TRBJ2-1; possibly TRBD1 for D (6 bases). Germline V gene sequence: CDR1 MNHNS, CDR2 SASEGT. CDR3 length equals 16 residues. The V end lost 5 bases, the J end lost 8 bases, and 22 bases lay between the germline ends. Here the CDR3 reads CASSHHLRTGLDEQFF. The CDR3 nucleotides read TGTGCCAGCAGTCATCACCTCAGAACAGGGTTGGATGAGCAGTTCTTC.

The V call is TRBV29-1, the J call TRBJ2-7; TRBD1 aligns across 7 bases. The CDR3 has 13 residues. Germline V lookup: CDR1 SQVTM, CDR2 ANQGSEA. Germline trimming cut 4 bases from V and 2 bases from J; bases unmatched to any gene: 5. CDR3: CSVVKTGTYEQYF. CDR3 bases: TGCAGCGTTGTCAAGACAGGGACCTACGAGCAGTACTTC.

This clonotype was detected ten times or more. The chain joins TRBV29-1 to TRBJ2-1; TRBD2 might be the D (6 bases). The germline V gene encodes CDR1 SQVTM and CDR2 ANQGSEA. The CDR3 runs to 15 residues. The V and J ends lost 8 bases and 2 bases respectively, with 19 bases between them. CDR3 bases: TGCAGCTGGGAGGCCCCTATGACTGCCTACAATGAGCAGTTCTTC. Translation gives CSWEAPMTAYNEQFF.

The chain links TRBV28 to TRBJ2-7; D perhaps matches TRBD2 (5 bases). Germline loops: CDR1 MDHEN, CDR2 SYDVKM. V was trimmed by 10 bases and J by 5 bases, leaving 18 bases between them. The CDR3 has 13 residues. CDR3 sequence: CATLGEGWDEQYF. CDR3 in DNA: TGTGCCACCTTGGGAGAGGGTTGGGACGAGCAGTACTTC.

The gene calls are TRBV6-1 and TRBJ1-2, with 8 positions matching TRBD1. Trimming at V came to 6 bases and at J to 4 bases, leaving 7 bases not matched to a gene. The CDR3 totals 14 residues. Germline values: CDR1 MNHNS, CDR2 SASEGT. This chain's CDR3 is CASSSGQGTYGYTF. CDR3 nucleotides: TGTGCCAGCAGCTCAGGACAGGGTACCTATGGCTACACCTTC.

This clonotype was observed a few times. The J gene is TRBJ1-1, the V gene TRBV12-5; weak D call: TRBD1 (5 bases). The CDR3 sequence is 13 residues long. The germline V and J ends were trimmed by 3 bases and 0 bases, with 5 bases remaining between them. Germline CDR1 is LGHNT and CDR2 is FRNRAP. The CDR3 sequence is CASGFRVNTEAFF. CDR3 DNA: TGTGCTAGTGGTTTCAGGGTGAACACTGAAGCTTTCTTT.

The J gene is TRBJ2-1, the V gene TRBV7-8; D possibly matches TRBD1 or TRBD2 (5 bases each). The CDR3 is 15 amino acids. Trimming left V 5 bases short and J 3 bases short, with 14 bases between. Germline CDR1 reads SGHVS; CDR2 reads FQNEAQ. The CDR3 region has the DNA TGTGCCAGCAGCGACGGGACCAACTACTACAATGAGCAGTTCTTC. Translation: CASSDGTNYYNEQFF.

In its sample, this clonotype was seen a few times. This rearrangement joins TRBV12-3 or TRBV12-4 to TRBJ2-3; 8 bases agree with TRBD2. The CDR3 loop spans 19 amino acids. The V segment lost 6 bases and the J segment 5 bases; nucleotides outside the gene matches: 22. The chain's CDR3 is CASSGVAGKSGSVGDTQYF. In DNA form, the CDR3 reads TGTGCCAGCAGCGGGGTAGCTGGGAAAAGCGGGAGTGTCGGAGATACGCAGTATTTT.

As regards this clonotype: A clone one base away is much larger, so this may be a read error. The chain employs TRBV12-3 or TRBV12-4 and TRBJ2-6, with 9 bases lining up with TRBD1. The CDR3 sequence is 16 residues long. CDR3 sequence reads: CVSRARQGDGANVLTF. In DNA form, the CDR3 reads TGTGTCAGCAGAGCTCGACAGGGGGACGGGGCCAACGTCCTGACTTTC.